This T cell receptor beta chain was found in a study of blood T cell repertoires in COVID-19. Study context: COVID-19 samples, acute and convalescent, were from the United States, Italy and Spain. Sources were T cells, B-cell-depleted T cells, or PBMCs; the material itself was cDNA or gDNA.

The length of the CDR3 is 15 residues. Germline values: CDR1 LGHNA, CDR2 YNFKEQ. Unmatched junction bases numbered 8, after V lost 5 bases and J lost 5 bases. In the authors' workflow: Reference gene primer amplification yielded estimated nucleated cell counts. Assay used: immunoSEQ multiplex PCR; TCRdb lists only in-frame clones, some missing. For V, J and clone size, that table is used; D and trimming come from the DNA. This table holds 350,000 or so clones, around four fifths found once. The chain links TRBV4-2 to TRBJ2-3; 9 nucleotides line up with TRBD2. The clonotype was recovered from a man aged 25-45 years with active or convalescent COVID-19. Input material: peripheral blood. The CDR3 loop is CASSGGRASGDTQYF. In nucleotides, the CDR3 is TGTGCCAGCAGCGGCGGGAGGGCCTCCGGAGATACGCAGTATTTT.